Presented here are 31 T cell receptor beta chains from one specimen sequenced in a study of shared clonotypes between healthy human individuals (dated by TCRdb to 2018 to 2020). Library preparation was by the immunoSEQ multiplex PCR assay. The clones in this table, taken by TCRdb from immuneACCESS, are in-frame only. Not every clone is retained; where verified, under half of the shortfall comes from an unresolved V gene, and the cause of the rest is unknown. This sample gives 2 million to 2.5 million clones in total; roughly 93% of them show up just once. The top ten constitute roughly 0.36% of the sample. The sequencing sample was made of naive CD4+ T cells from PBMCs. Taken with the paper, the label for cell subset or site translates to: CD45RA+ positively selected. Receptors were obtained from a man aged 18 to 29 in good health. Some clones in this sample may be carry-over from other donors' samples.

The chain is built from TRBV29-1 and TRBJ2-3; D ambiguous. The CDR3 is 13 residues long. CDR1 and CDR2 from the germline V gene are SQVTM and ANQGSEA. The V end lost 4 bases, the J end lost 3 bases, and 11 bases lay between the germline ends. This chain's CDR3 is CSVGGSGTDTQYF. CDR3 nucleotide sequence: TGCAGCGTTGGAGGTTCTGGTACAGATACGCAGTATTTT.

Comment on this clone: The sample carries other DNA sequences with the same CDR3. The chain uses TRBV5-1 and TRBJ1-5; D remains ambiguous. Deletions cut 5 bases from V and 0 bases from J, with 6 bases between. Germline V gene lookup returns CDR1 SGHRS and CDR2 YFSETQ. The CDR3 contains 13 residues. CDR3 DNA: TGCGCCAGCAGTTCCGATAGCAATCAGCCCCAGCATTTT. Encoded protein: CASSSDSNQPQHF.

The rearrangement links TRBV10-1 to TRBJ2-1; D call uncertain. V lost 2 bases to trimming and J lost 10 bases, with 12 bases between them. The CDR3 is 13 amino acids. Looked up from germline, CDR1 is WNHNN and CDR2 is SYGVQD (reference sequence). The chain's CDR3 is CASSEVGITEQFF. CDR3 DNA sequence: TGCGCCAGCAGTGAGGTGGGGATTACGGAGCAGTTCTTC.

V gene TRBV18 combines with J gene TRBJ2-1; 14 bases fit TRBD2. The ends lost 3 bases at V and 5 bases at J; junction bases unmatched: 6. Germline loops: CDR1 KGHSH, CDR2 LQKENI. The CDR3 length is 17 residues. CDR3 DNA sequence: TGTGCCAGCTCACCGACTAGCGGGAGGGCCCGACACAATGAGCAGTTCTTC. It translates to CASSPTSGRARHNEQFF.

The chain links TRBV2 to TRBJ1-1; D remains unclear. The CDR3 totals 13 residues. The germline V gene has CDR1 SNHLY and CDR2 FYNNEI. The V gene lost 8 bases and the J gene lost 0 bases, with 10 bases spanning the gap. CDR3 residues: CASFGQMNTEAFF. CDR3 in DNA: TGTGCCAGCTTTGGGCAGATGAACACTGAAGCTTTCTTT.

The J gene is TRBJ2-3, the V gene TRBV5-1; TRBD2 matches 12 bases. Germline CDR1 SGHRS, CDR2 YFSETQ. Losses at the gene ends were 4 bases for V and 6 bases for J; bases not matched to a gene: 6. This CDR3 region has 15 residues. This CDR3 is CASSAGLAGTDTQYF. The CDR3 coding sequence is TGCGCCAGCAGCGCCGGACTAGCGGGGACCGATACGCAGTATTTT. Complete variable domain (other parts from reference TRBV5-1 and TRBJ2-3): KAGVTQTPRYLIKTRGQQVTLSCSPISGHRSVSWYQQTPGQGLQFLFEYFSETQRNKGNFPGRFSGRQFSNSRSEMNVSTLELGDSALYLCASSAGLAGTDTQYFGPGTRLTVL.

The gene calls are TRBV5-1 and TRBJ2-2; tentatively, D is TRBD2 (5 bases). The germline V and J ends were trimmed by 2 bases and 5 bases, with 10 bases remaining between them. The CDR3 length is 14 residues. The germline gives CDR1 SGHRS, CDR2 YFSETQ. The CDR3, as DNA: TGCGCCAGCAGCTTTATCGGGATAACCGGGGAGCTGTTTTTT. It translates to CASSFIGITGELFF.

V is TRBV14 and J is TRBJ2-2, with D perhaps TRBD2 (5 bases). Germline loops: CDR1 SGHDN, CDR2 FVKESK. Trimming took 0 bases from V and 5 from J, leaving 10 bases between them. The CDR3 totals 15 residues. In DNA form, the CDR3 reads TGTGCCAGCAGCCAAGATACGGGATTGACCGGGGAGCTGTTTTTT. It codes for CASSQDTGLTGELFF.

The V call is TRBV14, the J call TRBJ2-7; the D gene is possibly TRBD1 (5 bases). The CDR3 totals 15 residues. V was pared by 1 base and J by 0 bases, with 10 bases between. Germline loops: CDR1 SGHDN, CDR2 FVKESK. CDR3 protein: CASSQGQRNSYEQYF. The CDR3 DNA is TGTGCCAGCAGCCAAGGACAGAGAAACTCCTACGAGCAGTACTTC.

The rearrangement uses TRBV11-3 and TRBJ2-3; D is undetermined. Trimming removed 5 bases at V and 1 base at J, with 13 bases between. In germline, CDR1 is SGHNT, CDR2 YENEEA. This CDR3 contains 15 residues. DNA of the CDR3: TGTGCCAGCAGCCGCGGTGGGTCCCGCACAGATACGCAGTATTTT. Its translation: CASSRGGSRTDTQYF.

Turning to this clone: Distinct nucleotide sequences in the sample also encode this CDR3. V gene TRBV5-4 combines with J gene TRBJ1-2; D is undetermined. V lost 0 bases and J 2 bases, leaving 8 bases between the germline ends. CDR1 is SGHNT, CDR2 YYREEE, per germline (reference sequence). There are 14 residues in the CDR3. CDR3: CASSLAGVNYGYTF. The CDR3 DNA reads as TGTGCCAGCAGCTTGGCTGGGGTAAACTATGGCTACACCTTC.

This clone was counted a single time. This chain joins TRBV5-4 and TRBJ1-1; TRBD1 is a possible D gene (5 bases). The CDR3 is 15 residues long. V was shortened by 0 bases and J by 5 bases, with 14 bases between the two germline ends. Germline V CDR1 and CDR2: SGHNT, YYREEE (reference sequence). In nucleotides, the CDR3 is TGTGCCAGCAGCTTGGCGGGCTCAGGGAGGACTGAAGCTTTCTTT. As protein: CASSLAGSGRTEAFF.

The V and J genes are TRBV5-6 and TRBJ1-2; no clear D. This CDR3 is built from 13 residues. V lost 5 bases, J lost 6 bases, and 14 bases lay in between. The germline V gene has CDR1 SGHDT and CDR2 YYEEEE. CDR3: CASSNRGLDGYTF. CDR3 nucleotide sequence: TGTGCCAGCAGTAACCGGGGTTTGGATGGCTACACCTTC.

J is TRBJ2-3 and V is TRBV5-1, with D perhaps TRBD1 or TRBD2 (5 bases each). The V gene lost 4 bases and the J gene lost 2 bases, with 17 bases spanning the gap. Germline V gene data show CDR1 as SGHRS and CDR2 as YFSETQ. The CDR3 extends over 16 amino acids. The CDR3 DNA reads as TGCGCCAGCAGCCCAGACCCCGGGGCCAACACAGATACGCAGTATTTT. Amino acids: CASSPDPGANTDTQYF.

The CDR3 sequence: CASSVDSGYKETQYF. CDR3 sequence (DNA): TGTGCCAGCAGCGTCGATAGCGGCTACAAAGAGACCCAGTACTTC. V is TRBV9 and J is TRBJ2-5; tentative D call: TRBD2 (6 bases). V was pared by 2 bases and J by 3 bases, with 14 bases between. CDR1 SGDLS and CDR2 YYNGEE come from the germline V gene. The CDR3 runs to 15 residues. Using reference TRBV9 and TRBJ2-5 for the parts outside the CDR3, the full variable domain is DSGVTQTPKHLITATGQRVTLRCSPRSGDLSVYWYQQSLDQGLQFLIQYYNGEERAKGNILERFSAQQFPDLHSELNLSSLELGDSALYFCASSVDSGYKETQYFGPGTRLLVL.

The chain has TRBV6-5 and TRBJ2-1; possibly TRBD1 for D (6 bases). CDR1 and CDR2 from the germline V gene are MNHEY and SVGAGI. The CDR3 runs 13 residues. V gave up 6 bases and J gave up 5 bases, with 11 bases separating them. In nucleotides, the CDR3 is TGTGCCAGCAGCTTGGGGGCGGACAATGAGCAGTTCTTC. This translates into CASSLGADNEQFF.

This clone was found once. This CDR3 reads CASSLDQGNTEAFF. CDR3 in DNA: TGTGCCAGCAGCTTAGACCAGGGTAACACTGAAGCTTTCTTT. The chain links TRBV11-2 to TRBJ1-1; D may be TRBD1 (5 bases). Germline V CDR1 and CDR2: SGHAT, FQNNGV. Trimming stripped 0 bases from V and 2 bases from J, with 7 bases between. The CDR3 totals 14 residues.

About this clone itself: This sample also contains other DNA sequences that code for the same CDR3. This chain connects TRBV30 to TRBJ2-5; D assignment may be TRBD1 or TRBD2 (6 bases each). The V gene lost 1 base and the J gene lost 5 bases, with 8 bases spanning the gap. The germline gives CDR1 GTSNPN, CDR2 SVGIG (reference sequence). CDR3 length: 12 amino acids. The CDR3 reads CAWSAGGETQYF. As DNA, the CDR3 is TGTGCCTGGAGTGCCGGGGGCGAGACCCAGTACTTC.

The chain uses TRBV1 and TRBJ2-1; TRBD2 is the table's D call, not checked against the DNA. TRBV1 is a recognized pseudogene. The CDR3 sequence is 14 residues long. CDR3 nucleotide sequence: TGCACCAGCAGCCAAAAGACCAAGCGGCATGAGCAGTTCTTC. Translating it yields CTSSQKTKRHEQFF.

The chain has TRBV4-1 and TRBJ1-2; D not certain. Germline V CDR1 and CDR2: MGHRA, YSYEKL. V gave up 1 base and J gave up 4 bases, with 16 bases separating them. The CDR3 length is 16 residues. CDR3 coding DNA: TGCGCCAGCAGCCAAGCCGAGACACGAGGGAGCTATGGCTACACCTTC. It yields the protein CASSQAETRGSYGYTF.

This clone occurred once. The chain couples TRBV29-1 to TRBJ2-5; D uncertain. The CDR3 is 12 residues long. Per the germline V gene, CDR1 is SQVTM and CDR2 is ANQGSEA. V was shortened by 7 bases and J by 5 bases, with 14 bases between the two germline ends. The CDR3 region is CSGGRPGETQYF. The CDR3 nucleotides read TGCAGCGGTGGCAGGCCTGGGGAGACCCAGTACTTC. Full variable domain (outside the CDR3, taken from reference TRBV29-1 and TRBJ2-5): SAVISQKPSRDICQRGTSLTIQCQVDSQVTMMFWYRQQPGQSLTLIATANQGSEATYESGFVIDKFPISRPNLTFSTLTVSNMSPEDSSIYLCSGGRPGETQYFGPGTRLLVL.

The chain is built from TRBV23-1 and TRBJ2-7, with D possibly matching TRBD2 (5 bases). TRBV23-1 is designated an ORF whose function remains uncertain. The V end was cut by 1 base, the J end by 3 bases, with 7 bases between. This CDR3 is built from 13 residues. The CDR3 sequence: CASSQLDFYEQYF. CDR3 in DNA: TGCGCCAGCAGTCAATTGGACTTCTACGAGCAGTACTTC.

The CDR3 sequence: CASGHVWEPQHF. For the CDR3, the DNA is TGTGCTAGTGGTCACGTTTGGGAGCCCCAGCATTTT. The V call is TRBV12-5, the J call TRBJ1-5; no firm D call. CDR1 is LGHNT and CDR2 is FRNRAP in the germline V gene. Trimming stripped 5 bases from V and 8 bases from J, with 10 bases between. This CDR3 has 12 residues.

Details on this clone: Other DNA sequences in this sample translate to the same CDR3. V usage is TRBV5-1 and J usage is TRBJ1-5, with a tentative D call TRBD1 (5 bases). Germline V gives CDR1 SGHRS, CDR2 YFSETQ. The CDR3 sequence is 15 residues long. V lost 1 base and J 0 bases, leaving 8 bases between the germline ends. The CDR3 protein is CASSLSGASNQPQHF. DNA of the CDR3: TGCGCCAGCAGCTTGAGCGGGGCTAGCAATCAGCCCCAGCATTTT.

The chain is built from TRBV7-2 and TRBJ2-7; D unclear. The V gene lost 3 bases and the J gene lost 0 bases, with 15 bases spanning the gap. The CDR3 loop spans 16 amino acids. The germline gives CDR1 SGHTA, CDR2 FQGNSA. CDR3 sequence reads: CASSFDPVLSSYEQYF. DNA of the CDR3: TGTGCCAGCAGCTTCGACCCGGTCTTGAGCTCCTACGAGCAGTACTTC.

V gene TRBV19 combines with J gene TRBJ2-2; D possibly corresponds to TRBD2 (5 bases). The germline gives CDR1 LNHDA, CDR2 SQIVND (reference sequence). V lost 3 bases and J 5 bases, leaving 13 bases between the germline ends. The length of the CDR3 is 15 residues. In nucleotides, the CDR3 is TGTGCCAGTAGTATGTCCCTAGCAGGTACCGGGGAGCTGTTTTTT. Translated: CASSMSLAGTGELFF.

Turning to this clone: Other DNA sequences in the same sample also yield this CDR3. J is TRBJ1-5 and V is TRBV7-2; D is perhaps TRBD1 (5 bases). This CDR3 region has 16 residues. V was pared by 1 base and J by 2 bases, with 12 bases between. Germline V gene data show CDR1 as SGHTA and CDR2 as FQGNSA. CDR3 loop: CASSLGGARGNQPQHF. DNA for the CDR3: TGTGCCAGCAGCTTAGGAGGGGCGCGTGGCAATCAGCCCCAGCATTTT.

Of note for this clone: Germline and junction disagree at one end, which may indicate a read error. This chain links TRBV6-5 with TRBJ2-5, with 9 bases identical to TRBD1. Germline lookup yields CDR1 MNHEY and CDR2 SVGAGI. The CDR3 covers 13 residues. The chain's CDR3 is CASSQSSGTGYNF. As DNA, the CDR3 is TGTGCCAGCAGTCAATCTTCGGGGACAGGGTATAACTTC.

CDR3 amino acids: CASSLSAGYADTQYF. The CDR3 region has the DNA TGTGCCAGCAGTTTATCGGCGGGATATGCAGATACGCAGTATTTT. The V gene is TRBV28, the J gene TRBJ2-3; D may be TRBD2 (6 bases). Between the trimmed V and J ends, which lost 1 base and 4 bases, there was a span of 12 bases. The V gene's germline CDR1 is MDHEN and CDR2 SYDVKM. The CDR3 totals 15 residues.

The rearrangement joins TRBV19 to TRBJ2-2; D possibly uses TRBD1 or TRBD2 (5 bases each). The CDR3 spans 14 residues. Germline V gene sequence: CDR1 LNHDA, CDR2 SQIVND (reference sequence). The V and J ends lost 9 bases and 2 bases respectively, with 13 bases between them. As DNA, the CDR3 is TGTGCCAGCGGGACCATCTCCAACACCGGGGAGCTGTTTTTT. Its translation is CASGTISNTGELFF.

This clone came up once. This chain uses TRBV9 with TRBJ1-3; D gene uncertain. Trimming removed 2 bases from V and 8 bases from J, with 11 bases in between. The CDR3 is made up of 13 amino acids. CDR1 is SGDLS and CDR2 is YYNGEE in the germline V gene. The CDR3 region has the DNA TGTGCCAGCAGCGTCCAGACGCCAGACACCATATATTTT. Protein: CASSVQTPDTIYF.